This T cell receptor (beta chain) is drawn from a study of patients and donors after allogeneic stem cell transplantation. This clonotype appeared a few times. TCRdb reprocessed the RT-PCR reads with MiXCR, giving one entry per CDR3 protein. The sample has fewer than 75,000 distinct CDR3 sequences; approximately 12% are singletons. Per the germline V gene, CDR1 is LGHDT and CDR2 is YNNKEL (reference sequence). The CDR3 spans 16 residues. Trimming at V came to 1 base and at J to 5 bases, leaving 7 bases not matched to a gene. The chain links TRBV3-1 to TRBJ2-1; the match to TRBD2 covers 8 bases. The TCR sequence derives from a human donor who was either an allogeneic HSCT recipient or a stem cell or donor lymphocyte infusion donor (not recorded which). It is not recorded whose cells these are; they may come from a transplant donor. Sequencing was done on a sample of blood, either unsorted or a sorted T cell fraction (not recorded which). CDR3 sequence reads: CASSQVVGREDNEQFF. The CDR3 region has the DNA TGTGCCAGCAGCCAAGTCGTCGGGCGGGAGGACAATGAGCAGTTCTTC.